The 14 T cell receptor beta chains below come from one sample, sequenced in a study of T-cell memory formation after mild COVID-19. Each CDR3 protein is one row after TCRdb ran MiXCR on the 5' RACE reads. The sample shows some 450,000 distinct CDR3 sequences, under 20% of them seen only once. The material sequenced was PBMCs or a T cell subset sorted from them (not recorded which). The receptors shown here come from a man aged 18-30 years who had mild COVID-19 (a few samples of this study predate the infection). Cell type and time point are not known.

There are a few counts of this clonotype. The chain employs TRBV29-1 and TRBJ2-7; weak D call: TRBD2 (5 bases). Trimming took off 6 bases at V and 3 bases at J, with 12 bases between the two ends. Germline assignment: CDR1 SQVTM and CDR2 ANQGSEA. The CDR3 contains 12 residues. The CDR3 region is CSVAGQIYEQYV. As DNA, the CDR3 is TGCAGCGTCGCGGGCCAAATCTACGAGCAGTACGTC.

This clonotype has a handful of counts. The chain recombines TRBV5-8 with TRBJ2-3; 12 bases map to TRBD1. The CDR3 is 15 amino acids. V gave up 4 bases and J gave up 4 bases; unmatched junction bases: 4. In germline, CDR1 is SGHTS, CDR2 YDEGEE. The CDR3 bases are TGTGCCAGCAGCAACGGGACAGGGGGCTCAGATACGCAGTATTTT. It yields the protein CASSNGTGGSDTQYF.

This clonotype was observed at least ten times. The chain joins TRBV12-3 or TRBV12-4 to TRBJ1-1; D not certain. The V gene lost 4 bases and the J gene lost 3 bases, with 9 bases spanning the gap. CDR3 length equals 13 residues. CDR3 sequence reads: CASSSLGDTEAFF. The CDR3 DNA reads as TGTGCCAGCAGTTCTCTCGGGGACACTGAAGCTTTCTTT.

The gene calls are TRBV6-5 and TRBJ1-1, with a tentative D call TRBD1 (6 bases). CDR1 MNHEY and CDR2 SVGAGI come from the germline V gene. With 6 bases removed from V and 7 bases from J, the gap between germline ends came to 18 bases. This CDR3 region has 14 residues. This CDR3 is CASSRLNGQLEAFF. The CDR3, as DNA: TGTGCCAGCAGCCGGCTTAACGGACAGCTTGAAGCTTTCTTT.

In its sample, this clonotype was seen a few times. This chain uses TRBV5-1 with TRBJ1-1; TRBD1 matches 10 bases. The CDR3 is 15 amino acids. Per the germline V gene, CDR1 is SGHRS and CDR2 is YFSETQ. J gave up 6 bases and V 0 bases, and 5 bases lay outside the gene matches. The CDR3 reads CASSLAGTGVAEAFF. CDR3 DNA sequence: TGCGCCAGCAGCTTGGCCGGGACAGGGGTGGCTGAAGCTTTCTTT.

This chain's CDR3 is CSARAINNPRDRGPGELFF. The CDR3 DNA follows: TGCAGTGCTAGAGCCATCAACAACCCCCGGGACAGGGGACCCGGGGAGCTGTTTTTT. This sequence joins TRBV20-1 and TRBJ2-2; 10 bases are a match to TRBD1. The V gene's germline CDR1 is DFQATT and CDR2 SNEGSKA (reference sequence). V trimming: 1 base; J trimming: 6 bases; junction bases outside the gene matches: 17. This CDR3 comprises 19 residues.

The V call is TRBV4-2, the J call TRBJ2-3; 13 bases agree with TRBD2. The germline V gene encodes CDR1 LGHNA and CDR2 YNFKEQ. CDR3 length equals 17 residues. The junction had 6 bases not matched to a gene; V was cut back by 0 bases and J by 6 bases. CDR3 DNA sequence: TGTGCCAGCAGCCAAGACTTTGGGACTAGCGGGGCGGATACGCAGTATTTT. It yields the protein CASSQDFGTSGADTQYF.

The J gene is TRBJ2-1, the V gene TRBV5-1; perhaps TRBD2 as D (6 bases). Trimming shortened V by 4 bases and J by 0 bases, and 14 bases separated the two germline ends. Germline assignment: CDR1 SGHRS and CDR2 YFSETQ. The CDR3 sequence is 16 residues long. The DNA of the CDR3 is TGCGCCAGCAGCCTCTATCCGGGACTCTCCTACAATGAGCAGTTCTTC. Amino acid sequence: CASSLYPGLSYNEQFF.

This chain links TRBV6-5 with TRBJ2-3; 11 bases are shared with TRBD2. The germline V gene encodes CDR1 MNHEY and CDR2 SVGAGI. The CDR3 covers 17 residues. V shed 6 bases and J 0 bases; nucleotides not matched to a gene: 8. This chain's CDR3 is CASSLSGGALSTDTQYF. CDR3 nucleotides: TGTGCCAGCAGCCTTAGCGGGGGGGCCCTTAGCACAGATACGCAGTATTTT.

This clonotype was seen more than once but under ten times. The J gene is TRBJ2-5, the V gene TRBV5-1; unclear D gene. Trimming removed 0 bases from V and 5 bases from J, with 17 bases in between. The CDR3 is made up of 16 amino acids. In germline, CDR1 is SGHRS, CDR2 YFSETQ. The CDR3: CASSLAGGSFIETQYF. The CDR3 bases are TGCGCCAGCAGCTTGGCCGGTGGTAGTTTTATTGAGACCCAGTACTTC.

The chain joins TRBV6-5 to TRBJ2-3; no clear D gene. From germline, CDR1 is MNHEY and CDR2 SVGAGI. The CDR3 length is 16 residues. V lost 6 bases and J 2 bases, leaving 18 bases between the germline ends. This CDR3 reads CASSQIGGRATDTQYF. In DNA form, the CDR3 reads TGTGCCAGCAGCCAGATAGGCGGTCGGGCCACAGATACGCAGTATTTT.

This clonotype was detected only once. The V and J genes are TRBV19 and TRBJ2-1; 8 bases are a match to TRBD1. The junction had 5 bases not matched to a gene; V was cut back by 3 bases and J by 7 bases. From germline, CDR1 is LNHDA and CDR2 SQIVND (reference sequence). The CDR3 sequence is 14 residues long. CDR3 protein: CASSMRTGSNEQFF. CDR3 sequence (DNA): TGTGCCAGTAGTATGAGGACAGGGAGTAATGAGCAGTTCTTC. The whole variable domain, filled in from reference TRBV19 and TRBJ2-1, reads DGGITQSPKYLFRKEGQNVTLSCEQNLNHDAMYWYRQDPGQGLRLIYYSQIVNDFQKGDIAEGYSVSREKKESFPLTVTSAQKNPTAFYLCASSMRTGSNEQFFGPGTRLTVL.

This clonotype was counted only a few times. The chain joins TRBV10-2 to TRBJ1-2, with D possibly matching TRBD1 (5 bases). Germline CDR1 and CDR2: WSHSY and SAAADI. The germline V and J ends were trimmed by 0 bases and 4 bases, with 12 bases remaining between them. The CDR3 is 15 amino acids. Here the CDR3 DNA reads TGCGCCAGCAGTGAGTCGGTGCGGGGCCGCTATGGCTACACCTTC. Translation: CASSESVRGRYGYTF.

As regards this clonotype: A clone one base away is much larger, so this may be a read error. The V gene is TRBV7-9, the J gene TRBJ2-7; unclear D gene. Germline V gene lookup returns CDR1 SEHNR and CDR2 FQNEAQ (reference sequence). V gave up 0 bases and J gave up 3 bases, with 6 bases separating them. This CDR3 has 13 amino acids. The CDR3 sequence is CASSLAGHYEQYF. The CDR3 DNA is TGTGCCAGCAGCTTAGCGGGCCACTACGAGCAGTACTTC.